Below are 10 T cell receptor beta chains sequenced from a single sample in a study of blood T cell repertoires in COVID-19 (dated by TCRdb to 2020 to 2021). The method behind the library was the immunoSEQ multiplex PCR assay. In its TCRdb copy, this immuneACCESS table keeps in-frame sequences only and misses some clones. Where compared with another copy, unresolved V genes explain less than half of these, and the others have no known cause. For this sample the table gives approximately 140,000 clones, of which 84% were detected only once. In total, the top ten clones hold 5.8% of the sample. Sequencing was performed on PBMCs or T cells enriched from blood (not recorded which). Source of these receptors: a woman in her forties or fifties who had been exposed to COVID-19.

This clone was seen only a few times. V gene TRBV4-3 combines with J gene TRBJ1-2; TRBD1 is a possible D gene (5 bases). Trimming pared 2 bases from V and 7 bases from J, leaving 20 bases between. Germline V lookup: CDR1 LGHNA, CDR2 YSLEER. This CDR3 comprises 16 residues. The CDR3 sequence: CASSQQSGGSPLGYTF. The DNA for the CDR3 is TGCGCCAGCAGCCAACAAAGCGGGGGGTCCCCTCTTGGCTACACCTTC.

The V gene is TRBV6-6, the J gene TRBJ1-1, with 7 bases aligning to TRBD1. CDR3 size: 14 residues. The junction had 7 bases not matched to a gene; V was cut back by 7 bases and J by 2 bases. Germline V lookup: CDR1 MNHNY, CDR2 SVGAGI (reference sequence). The CDR3 loop reads CASNQTGNNTEAFF. The CDR3 nucleotides are TGTGCCAGCAACCAGACAGGGAACAACACTGAAGCTTTCTTT.

This sequence joins TRBV6-2 or TRBV6-3 and TRBJ2-7; 8 bases fit TRBD2. CDR1 and CDR2 (germline): MNHEY, SVGEGT. This CDR3 spans 16 amino acids. V shed 2 bases, J shed 3 bases, and the junction held 9 bases outside the gene matches. For the CDR3, the DNA is TGTGCCAGCAGTTACAATCCCCGGGGGGGAGACTACGAGCAGTACTTC. The encoded protein is CASSYNPRGGDYEQYF.

V and J are TRBV18 and TRBJ2-7; possibly TRBD1 for D (5 bases). V lost 5 bases and J lost 6, with 20 bases in between. The CDR3 is made up of 15 amino acids. Per germline, CDR1 KGHSH and CDR2 LQKENI. As DNA, the CDR3 is TGTGCCAGCTCAATCGGACACTCCCCGTCAAGCGAGCAGTACTTC. This translates into CASSIGHSPSSEQYF.

The genes are TRBV10-3 and TRBJ1-1, with TRBD1 matching over 9 bases. Germline V gene data show CDR1 as ENHRY and CDR2 as SYGVKD. Unmatched junction bases numbered 7, after V lost 8 bases and J lost 0 bases. This CDR3 is built from 15 residues. The CDR3 sequence is CAILRQGGMNTEAFF. In DNA, the CDR3 is TGTGCCATCCTCCGACAGGGGGGGATGAACACTGAAGCTTTCTTT.

This clone was observed a few times. The sample has other DNA sequences that encode this CDR3 too. This sequence joins TRBV2 and TRBJ2-1; maybe TRBD1 (5 bases). The CDR3 loop spans 10 amino acids. V lost 8 bases, J lost 10 bases, and 9 bases lay in between. Looked up from germline, CDR1 is SNHLY and CDR2 is FYNNEI. DNA for the CDR3: TGTGCCAGCCGGACACTGGAGCAGTTCTTC. Translation: CASRTLEQFF.

The chain is built from TRBV5-8 and TRBJ2-7; 10 nucleotides align to TRBD2. Germline lookup yields CDR1 SGHTS and CDR2 YDEGEE. V shed 6 bases and J 6 bases; nucleotides not matched to a gene: 18. CDR3 length: 17 amino acids. The CDR3 loop reads CASIKRGGTPPTLEQYF. The CDR3 bases are TGTGCCAGCATTAAGCGGGGGGGTACCCCACCCACCCTCGAGCAGTACTTC.

V and J are TRBV3-1 (or the pseudogene TRBV3-2) and TRBJ2-5, with 14 bases aligning to TRBD2. Trimming at V came to 4 bases and at J to 4 bases, leaving 5 bases not matched to a gene. CDR3 length: 16 residues. CDR1 is LGHDT, CDR2 YNNKEL, per germline (reference sequence). In nucleotides, the CDR3 is TGTGCCAGCAGCCGGACTAGCGGGGGGCCGGGAGAGACCCAGTACTTC. Residues: CASSRTSGGPGETQYF.

The J gene is TRBJ1-2, the V gene TRBV5-5; TRBD1 aligns across 11 bases. In germline, CDR1 is SGHKS, CDR2 YYEKEE (reference sequence). The CDR3 is made up of 14 amino acids. Trimming removed 4 bases from V and 5 bases from J; junction bases left unmatched: 4. The CDR3 DNA reads as TGTGCCAGCAGCCCCGGGACAGGGGGATATGGCTACACCTTC. Its protein is CASSPGTGGYGYTF. Full variable domain (outside the CDR3, taken from reference TRBV5-5 and TRBJ1-2): DAGVTQSPTHLIKTRGQQVTLRCSPISGHKSVSWYQQVLGQGPQFIFQYYEKEERGRGNFPDRFSARQFPNYSSELNVNALLLGDSALYLCASSPGTGGYGYTFGSGTRLTVV.

This chain joins TRBV19 and TRBJ1-2; no clear D. Germline CDR1 and CDR2: LNHDA and SQIVND (reference sequence). The CDR3 runs 12 residues. With 4 bases removed from V and 2 bases from J, the gap between germline ends came to 5 bases. Here the CDR3 DNA reads TGTGCCAGTAGTAGAGGAAACTATGGCTACACCTTC. Translating it yields CASSRGNYGYTF.